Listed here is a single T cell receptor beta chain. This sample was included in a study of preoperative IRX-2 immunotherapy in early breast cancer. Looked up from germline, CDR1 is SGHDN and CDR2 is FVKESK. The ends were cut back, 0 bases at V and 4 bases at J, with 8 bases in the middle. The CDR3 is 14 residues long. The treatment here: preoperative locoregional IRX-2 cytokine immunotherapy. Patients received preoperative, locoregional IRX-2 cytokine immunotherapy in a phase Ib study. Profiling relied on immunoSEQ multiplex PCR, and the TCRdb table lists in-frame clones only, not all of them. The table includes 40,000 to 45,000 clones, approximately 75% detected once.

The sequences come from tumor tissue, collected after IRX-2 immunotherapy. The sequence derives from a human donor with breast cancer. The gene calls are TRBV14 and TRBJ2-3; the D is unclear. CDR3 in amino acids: CASSQDLLADTQYF. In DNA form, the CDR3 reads TGTGCCAGCAGCCAAGATCTTCTAGCAGATACGCAGTATTTT.